These 28 T cell receptor beta chains share one sample of origin, sequenced in a study of blood T cells in healthy people across ages. Through a sample-barcoded 5' primer and a J-beta primer mix, a second PCR was run for roughly 7 to 11 cycles. MiXCR was run by TCRdb on the 5' RACE reads, yielding one entry per CDR3 protein. The sample holds about 570,000 distinct CDR3 sequences, 27% seen once. Sequencing input: blood. The receptors originated from a woman in her seventies in good health.

The genes are TRBV29-1 and TRBJ1-1; D is uncertain. V was shortened by 4 bases and J by 3 bases, with 9 bases between the two germline ends. Germline CDR1 SQVTM, CDR2 ANQGSEA. The CDR3 covers 12 residues. The CDR3 protein is CSVGLPDTEAFF. For the CDR3, the DNA is TGCAGCGTTGGCCTACCGGACACTGAAGCTTTCTTT.

The V and J genes are TRBV5-1 and TRBJ2-1; 12 nucleotides align to TRBD2. The CDR3 has 16 amino acids. Trimming cost V 4 bases and J 2 bases; bases outside gene matches: 4. Germline assignment: CDR1 SGHRS and CDR2 YFSETQ. CDR3 in DNA: TGCGCCAGCAGCGGAGCTAGCGGGGGGGCCTACAATGAGCAGTTCTTC. Its protein is CASSGASGGAYNEQFF.

The sample holds a few counts of this clonotype. This sequence joins TRBV25-1 and TRBJ2-1; 12 bases map to TRBD1. Germline CDR1 is MGHDK and CDR2 is SYGVNS. CDR3 length: 15 residues. J was trimmed by 9 bases and V by 6 bases; bases with no gene match: 9. The CDR3 is CASRHAGTGGTEQFF. The CDR3 DNA reads as TGTGCCAGCAGACATGCCGGGACAGGGGGCACTGAGCAGTTCTTC.

This chain joins TRBV4-3 and TRBJ1-2; D not resolved. The CDR3 has 15 amino acids. V gave up 1 base and J gave up 4 bases, with 13 bases separating them. In germline, CDR1 is LGHNA, CDR2 YSLEER. This CDR3 reads CASSQVVRSTYGYTF. The CDR3 DNA is TGCGCCAGCAGCCAAGTAGTCCGTAGCACCTATGGCTACACCTTC.

This clonotype has only a few counts. A much larger clone is a single base away; this may be a read error. Here the CDR3 DNA reads TGTGCCAGCTCACCCCAGACAGGGAAGGATGGCTGCACCTTC. Encoded protein: CASSPQTGKDGCTF. The chain has TRBV18 and TRBJ1-2, with 7 bases matching TRBD1. Germline CDR1 and CDR2: KGHSH and LQKENI. The CDR3 extends over 14 amino acids.

The rearrangement joins TRBV20-1 to TRBJ1-2, with D possibly TRBD1 on 6 matching bases. Germline CDR1 is DFQATT and CDR2 is SNEGSKA (reference sequence). Trimming took 3 bases from V and 4 from J, leaving 12 bases between them. This CDR3 has 13 amino acids. The chain's CDR3 is CSASLDRGYGYTF. The CDR3 DNA reads TGCAGTGCTAGCCTGGACAGAGGCTATGGCTACACCTTC.

A note on this clonotype: One end of the junction is discordant with germline, which a read error may explain. The chain employs TRBV5-1 and TRBJ2-5; D remains unclear. The germline gives CDR1 SGHRS, CDR2 YFSETQ. This CDR3 spans 14 amino acids. The CDR3 protein is CAGSHGTPEETQYF. The CDR3 DNA sequence: TGCGCCGGCAGCCATGGAACACCAGAAGAGACCCAGTACTTC.

This clonotype was observed a handful of times. This rearrangement joins TRBV4-1 to TRBJ2-5, with TRBD2 identical over 13 bases. In germline, CDR1 is MGHRA, CDR2 YSYEKL. The CDR3 loop spans 16 amino acids. V trimming: 4 bases; J trimming: 4 bases; junction bases outside the gene matches: 6. Written as DNA, the CDR3 is TGCGCCAGCAGCCCCGGGACTAGCGGGAATTCAGAGACCCAGTACTTC. Protein product: CASSPGTSGNSETQYF.

The chain combines TRBV5-1 with TRBJ1-2; D perhaps matches TRBD1 (6 bases). The CDR3 length is 14 residues. CDR1 SGHRS and CDR2 YFSETQ come from the germline V gene. Trimming took 0 bases from V and 6 from J, leaving 12 bases between them. CDR3 sequence (DNA): TGCGCCAGCAGCTTGGAGGGGGGACCTGATGGCTACACCTTC. Its translation: CASSLEGGPDGYTF.

This clonotype came up a few times. One end of the junction does not line up with germline, which may come from a read error. The rearrangement joins TRBV20-1 to TRBJ2-3; D uncertain. CDR1 DFQATT and CDR2 SNEGSKA come from the germline V gene (reference sequence). The CDR3 sequence is 13 residues long. CDR3 in amino acids: CSARDLTGWTQYF. Here the CDR3 DNA reads TGTAGTGCTAGAGATTTAACTGGGTGGACGCAGTATTTT.

The chain has TRBV20-1 and TRBJ1-2; D unresolved. The germline V gene has CDR1 DFQATT and CDR2 SNEGSKA (reference sequence). The CDR3 consists of 13 residues. V lost 3 bases to trimming and J lost 3 bases, with 11 bases between them. CDR3: CSARRPTDYGYTF. CDR3 in DNA: TGCAGTGCTAGGCGTCCTACGGACTATGGCTACACCTTC.

The CDR3 DNA reads as TGCAGTGTCGACGCCTGGGGCGGGGCCTCCGATGAGCAGTTCTTC. This translates into CSVDAWGGASDEQFF. The J gene is TRBJ2-5, the V gene TRBV20-1, with a possible D match to TRBD2 (6 bases). The end of the DNA is better explained by TRBJ2-1, so the J call may be wrong. Germline CDR1 and CDR2: DFQATT and SNEGSKA (reference sequence). The CDR3 runs 15 residues.

The chain employs TRBV7-2 and TRBJ2-2, with TRBD1 identical over 9 bases. The germline gives CDR1 SGHTA, CDR2 FQGNSA. V dropped 4 bases and J dropped 6; count of bases not matched to a gene: 3. The CDR3 totals 14 residues. CDR3 nucleotides: TGTGCCAGCAGCTGGGACAGGGTCCCCGGGGAGCTGTTTTTT. It encodes CASSWDRVPGELFF.

This chain joins TRBV6-2 or TRBV6-3 and TRBJ1-4; a possible D gene is TRBD1 (6 bases). This CDR3 is built from 15 residues. Trimming took 8 bases from V and 8 from J, leaving 21 bases between them. The germline V gene encodes CDR1 MNHEY and CDR2 SVGEGT. The CDR3 sequence: CASWPSARGAEKLFF. The CDR3 bases are TGTGCCAGCTGGCCGTCGGCGAGGGGGGCAGAAAAACTGTTTTTT.

The V gene is TRBV5-1, the J gene TRBJ1-1; 7 nucleotides line up with TRBD1. Germline loops: CDR1 SGHRS, CDR2 YFSETQ. J was trimmed by 2 bases and V by 2 bases; bases with no gene match: 6. CDR3 length: 15 residues. The CDR3 loop is CASSFSGQTNTEAFF. CDR3 sequence (DNA): TGCGCCAGCAGCTTTTCGGGACAGACCAACACTGAAGCTTTCTTT.

Only a few counts were recorded for this clonotype. This chain links TRBV7-9 with TRBJ2-7; D not resolved. V was trimmed by 1 base and J by 10 bases, leaving 11 bases between them. The CDR3 runs 12 residues. Germline CDR1 reads SEHNR; CDR2 reads FQNEAQ (reference sequence). The CDR3 DNA sequence: TGTGCCAGCAGCTTAGGGGAACAGATCCAGTACTTC. It codes for CASSLGEQIQYF.

In this sample, this clonotype turned up a few times. This rearrangement joins TRBV29-1 to TRBJ2-5; 7 nucleotides agree with TRBD1. The CDR3 runs 15 residues. V trimming: 5 bases; J trimming: 1 base; junction bases outside the gene matches: 10. Germline V gene data show CDR1 as SQVTM and CDR2 as ANQGSEA. CDR3 sequence (DNA): TGCAGCGTTTCAAGACAGGGTAATGGCCAAGAGACCCAGTACTTC. Residues: CSVSRQGNGQETQYF.

The chain recombines TRBV4-1 with TRBJ1-5; possibly TRBD1 for D (6 bases). This CDR3 has 15 amino acids. The V gene lost 3 bases and the J gene lost 6 bases, with 15 bases spanning the gap. CDR1 MGHRA and CDR2 YSYEKL come from the germline V gene. The CDR3 DNA reads TGCGCCAGCAGCCAGGGGGCCGCTTTGGGTCAGCCCCAGCATTTT. Protein product: CASSQGAALGQPQHF.

The V call is TRBV20-1, the J call TRBJ2-5; 9 bases align to TRBD2. The length of the CDR3 is 16 residues. Unmatched junction bases numbered 9, after V lost 1 base and J lost 3 bases. CDR1 and CDR2 from the germline V gene are DFQATT and SNEGSKA (reference sequence). CDR3 bases: TGCAGTGCTAGAGGCGGGGGGGCCGGAGGGGAAGAGACCCAGTACTTC. This gives the protein CSARGGGAGGEETQYF.

The V gene is TRBV6-6, the J gene TRBJ2-5; no definite D call. Judging by the DNA end, TRBJ2-7 fits better; the J call may be wrong. Germline-derived CDR1 and CDR2 are MNHNY and SVGAGI (reference sequence). This CDR3 region has 14 residues. CDR3 amino acids: CASNPSSGRYEQYF. The DNA of the CDR3 is TGTGCCAGCAACCCCTCCTCTGGCCGCTACGAGCAGTACTTC.

The table lists this clonotype with a few counts. The chain has TRBV3-1 and TRBJ1-4; 9 positions match TRBD1. CDR3 length: 14 residues. V dropped 3 bases and J dropped 8; count of bases not matched to a gene: 4. Germline V gives CDR1 LGHDT, CDR2 YNNKEL (reference sequence). As DNA, the CDR3 is TGTGCCAGCAGCCATTTCGGGACAGGGGAAAAACTGTTTTTT. As protein: CASSHFGTGEKLFF.

In its sample, this clonotype was seen a few times. The V gene is TRBV9, the J gene TRBJ2-3, with D unresolved. The CDR3 consists of 16 residues. Germline lookup yields CDR1 SGDLS and CDR2 YYNGEE. Trimming took off 0 bases at V and 0 bases at J, with 11 bases between the two ends. In DNA, the CDR3 is TGTGCCAGCAGCGTAGTCTGGGAAACTAGCACAGATACGCAGTATTTT. It translates to CASSVVWETSTDTQYF.

This clonotype was observed a handful of times. The chain joins TRBV28 to TRBJ1-2; 7 nucleotides match TRBD1. V shed 8 bases, J shed 12 bases, and the junction held 6 bases outside the gene matches. Germline V gene data show CDR1 as MDHEN and CDR2 as SYDVKM. This CDR3 has 10 amino acids. The DNA for the CDR3 is TGTGCCAGCGGGCTGACAGGGCACACCTTC. Translating it yields CASGLTGHTF.

This clonotype was seen a few times. V gene TRBV4-3 combines with J gene TRBJ1-2; perhaps TRBD1 as D (5 bases). Trimming removed 0 bases from V and 8 bases from J, with 10 bases in between. The CDR3 runs to 13 residues. Germline V gene lookup returns CDR1 LGHNA and CDR2 YSLEER. The CDR3 loop is CASSQEQAVGYTF. The CDR3, as DNA: TGCGCCAGCAGCCAAGAACAGGCGGTGGGCTACACCTTC.

The rearrangement links TRBV5-6 to TRBJ1-4; no clear D gene. Germline loops: CDR1 SGHDT, CDR2 YYEEEE. With 1 base removed from V and 3 bases from J, the gap between germline ends came to 4 bases. The CDR3 runs 13 residues. The CDR3 reads CASSLIANEKLFF. For the CDR3, the DNA is TGTGCCAGCAGCTTGATAGCTAATGAAAAACTGTTTTTT. Combining the CDR3 with reference TRBV5-6 and TRBJ1-4 gives the whole variable domain DAGVTQSPTHLIKTRGQQVTLRCSPKSGHDTVSWYQQALGQGPQFIFQYYEEEERQRGNFPDRFSGHQFPNYSSELNVNALLLGDSALYLCASSLIANEKLFFGSGTQLSVL.

The rearrangement links TRBV20-1 to TRBJ2-1; D not resolved. This CDR3 region has 14 residues. CDR1 and CDR2 from the germline V gene are DFQATT and SNEGSKA (reference sequence). With 4 bases removed from V and 8 bases from J, the gap between germline ends came to 18 bases. The CDR3 protein is CSATSDRQPHEQFF. CDR3 coding DNA: TGCAGTGCTACCTCCGACCGTCAGCCCCATGAGCAGTTCTTC.

The chain is built from TRBV5-1 and TRBJ1-3; D remains ambiguous. The germline CDR1 and CDR2 sequences are SGHRS and YFSETQ. Between the trimmed V and J ends, which lost 1 base and 0 bases, there was a span of 8 bases. There are 15 residues in the CDR3. The CDR3: CASSLWESSGNTIYF. DNA of the CDR3: TGCGCCAGCAGCTTGTGGGAATCCTCTGGAAACACCATATATTTT.

For this clonotype: The DNA is left out, because the CDR3 cannot be placed on it with certainty; the CDR3 is given as TCRdb lists it. This chain connects TRBV27 to TRBJ2-1; TRBD1 is the table's D call and was not checked against the DNA. Per the germline V gene, CDR1 is MNHEY and CDR2 is SMNVEV (reference sequence). The CDR3 numbers 15 amino acids, ends counted. CDR3 region: CASSSSRGDYNEQFF.